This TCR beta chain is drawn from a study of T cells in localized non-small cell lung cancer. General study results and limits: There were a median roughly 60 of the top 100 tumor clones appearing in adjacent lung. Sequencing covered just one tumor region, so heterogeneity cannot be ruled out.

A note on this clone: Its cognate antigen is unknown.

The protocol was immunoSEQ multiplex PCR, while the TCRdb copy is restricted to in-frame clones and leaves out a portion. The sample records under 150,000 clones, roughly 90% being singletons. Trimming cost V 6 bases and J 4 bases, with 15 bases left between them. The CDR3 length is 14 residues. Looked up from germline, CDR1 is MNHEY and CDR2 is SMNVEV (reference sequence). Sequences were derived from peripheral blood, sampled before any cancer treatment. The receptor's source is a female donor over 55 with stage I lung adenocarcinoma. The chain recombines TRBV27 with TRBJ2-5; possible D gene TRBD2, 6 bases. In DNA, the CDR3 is TGTGCCAGCAGCGACCAAGGGAGGTCAGAGACCCAGTACTTC. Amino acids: CASSDQGRSETQYF.